A selection of T cell receptor beta chains follows, all from one sample in a study of post-analysis software for immune sequencing data. One entry per CDR3 protein, called by TCRdb with MiXCR from the PCR reads. The sample includes fewer than 850,000 distinct CDR3 sequences, roughly 30% of them seen just once. Sample: blood. These TCRs come from a girl aged 5 to 17 with multiple sclerosis. The CDR3 runs from the conserved cysteine through the conserved F or W. The D gene is left open where the match is weak. Some rows mark clone size as missing; the rest say once, few, many or name a class of expanded clone.

D: NA
size: NA
J: TRBJ1-2
V: TRBV29-1
CDR3: CSVNQHVAGGYTF
DNA: TGCAGCGTTAACCAGCACGTTGCTGGTGGCTACACCTTC

D: NA
size: NA
J: TRBJ1-5
V: TRBV24-1
CDR3: CATSDPGVPQHF
DNA: TGTGCCACCAGTGATCCAGGGGTGCCCCAGCATTTT

D: TRBD1
size: few
J: TRBJ2-3
V: TRBV7-2
CDR3: CASSLGGQGVDTQYF
DNA: TGTGCCAGCAGCTTAGGGGGGCAGGGGGTAGATACGCAGTATTTT

D: TRBD2
size: NA
J: TRBJ2-7
V: TRBV20-1
CDR3: CSARHTSGNNEQYF
DNA: TGCAGTGCTAGACATACTAGCGGGAATAACGAGCAGTACTTC

D: NA
size: few
J: TRBJ1-4
V: TRBV7-2
CDR3: CASSSHGAGNEKLFF
DNA: TGTGCCAGCAGCTCCCATGGGGCCGGGAATGAAAAACTGTTTTTT

D: TRBD2
size: NA
J: TRBJ2-3
V: TRBV4-3
CDR3: CASSLIAGEIDTQYF
DNA: TGCGCCAGCAGCCTCATAGCGGGAGAGATAGATACGCAGTATTTT

D: TRBD2
size: few
J: TRBJ2-5
V: TRBV27
CDR3: CASSEPGGAGETQYF
DNA: TGTGCCAGCAGTGAACCCGGGGGGGCGGGAGAGACCCAGTACTTC

D: NA
size: NA
J: TRBJ2-1
V: TRBV7-8
CDR3: CASSLYLGVLFTSSYNEQFF
DNA: TGTGCCAGCAGCTTATATCTGGGGGTCCTATTTACAAGCTCCTACAATGAGCAGTTCTTC

D: TRBD2
size: few
J: TRBJ2-7
V: TRBV28
CDR3: CASSLGGRAVHEQYF
DNA: TGTGCCAGCAGCCTGGGAGGGAGGGCCGTTCACGAGCAGTACTTC

D: NA
size: few
J: TRBJ2-5
V: TRBV27
CDR3: CASSLSGARETQYF
DNA: TGTGCCAGCAGTTTATCCGGGGCTCGGGAGACCCAGTACTTC

D: NA
size: NA
J: TRBJ2-1
V: TRBV20-1
CDR3: CSARGQIHNEQFF
DNA: TGCAGTGCTAGGGGGCAGATCCACAATGAGCAGTTCTTC

D: TRBD1
size: NA
J: TRBJ2-5
V: TRBV7-2
CDR3: CASSLTGDETQYF
DNA: TGTGCCAGCAGCCTTACAGGGGACGAGACCCAGTACTTC

D: NA
size: NA
J: TRBJ2-1
V: TRBV15
CDR3: CATSRDLSHVQFF
DNA: TGTGCCACCAGCAGAGATCTTTCCCATGTGCAGTTCTTC

D: NA
size: few
J: TRBJ1-2
V: TRBV12-3/TRBV12-4
CDR3: CASSLGGGGDTF
DNA: TGTGCCAGCAGCCTTGGAGGGGGGGGTGACACCTTC

D: NA
size: NA
J: TRBJ2-3
V: TRBV7-2
CDR3: CASSPVLPSTDTQYF
DNA: TGTGCCAGCAGCCCGGTCTTACCCTCCACAGATACGCAGTATTTT

D: NA
size: NA
J: TRBJ2-3
V: TRBV5-1
CDR3: CASSSRTGTPDTQYF
DNA: TGCGCCAGCAGCTCCAGAACCGGGACTCCAGATACGCAGTATTTT

D: NA
size: NA
J: TRBJ2-3
V: TRBV20-1
CDR3: CSAQDSTGDTQYF
DNA: TGCAGTGCTCAGGACTCAACTGGGGACACGCAGTATTTT

D: NA
size: NA
J: TRBJ1-1
V: TRBV4-3
CDR3: CASSQTWVMDTEAFF
DNA: TGCGCCAGCAGCCAAACCTGGGTTATGGACACTGAAGCTTTCTTT

D: NA
size: NA
J: TRBJ2-1
V: TRBV20-1
CDR3: CSAVEQTNNEQFF
DNA: TGCAGTGCCGTCGAGCAGACTAACAATGAGCAGTTCTTC

D: TRBD2
size: few
J: TRBJ2-1
V: TRBV7-8
CDR3: CASSKGGGLAGLGASYNEQFF
DNA: TGTGCCAGCAGCAAAGGGGGGGGACTAGCGGGTTTAGGTGCCTCCTACAATGAGCAGTTCTTC

D: NA
size: many
J: TRBJ2-7
V: TRBV20-1
CDR3: CSARLAGYEQYF
DNA: TGCAGTGCTAGATTGGCCGGGTACGAGCAGTACTTC

D: NA
size: NA
J: TRBJ2-3
V: TRBV19
CDR3: CASRKRPDTQYF
DNA: TGTGCCAGTCGAAAGAGACCAGATACGCAGTATTTT

D: TRBD1
size: few
J: TRBJ1-5
V: TRBV28
CDR3: CASRTGGSSAQHF
DNA: TGTGCCAGCAGGACAGGGGGCTCCTCGGCCCAGCATTTT

D: NA
size: few
J: TRBJ2-1
V: TRBV9
CDR3: CASSVAPNSYNEQFF
DNA: TGTGCCAGCAGCGTAGCGCCAAACTCCTACAATGAGCAGTTCTTC

D: NA
size: NA
J: TRBJ2-7
V: TRBV20-1
CDR3: CSAAWEARNEQYF
DNA: TGCAGTGCTGCCTGGGAGGCGAGGAACGAGCAGTACTTC

D: TRBD1
size: few
J: TRBJ1-2
V: TRBV6-6
CDR3: CASRFRDSYGYTF
DNA: TGTGCCAGTAGATTCCGGGACAGCTATGGCTACACCTTC

D: NA
size: NA
J: TRBJ1-2
V: TRBV7-2
CDR3: CASSLEGLSYGYTF
DNA: TGTGCCAGCAGCTTAGAAGGGCTGAGCTATGGCTACACCTTC

D: NA
size: NA
J: TRBJ2-3
V: TRBV7-2
CDR3: CASSLTGSSTDTQYF
DNA: TGTGCCAGCAGCTTAACCGGGTCTAGCACAGATACGCAGTATTTT

D: NA
size: NA
J: TRBJ2-2
V: TRBV5-4
CDR3: CASSTQGGRANTGELFF
DNA: TGTGCCAGCAGCACCCAGGGGGGCAGGGCGAACACCGGGGAGCTGTTTTTT

D: NA
size: many
J: TRBJ2-4
V: TRBV10-3
CDR3: CAISEGRVLAKNIQYF
DNA: TGTGCCATCAGTGAGGGCAGGGTCTTAGCCAAAAACATTCAGTACTTC

D: NA
size: NA
J: TRBJ2-1
V: TRBV10-3
CDR3: CAISERGIGEGEQFF
DNA: TGTGCCATCAGTGAGAGGGGGATAGGGGAGGGGGAGCAGTTCTTC

D: NA
size: few
J: TRBJ1-6
V: TRBV7-8
CDR3: CASQLGRALHNSPLHF
DNA: TGTGCCAGCCAATTGGGGAGGGCCCTCCATAATTCACCCCTCCACTTT

D: TRBD2
size: few
J: TRBJ2-3
V: TRBV20-1
CDR3: CSASVAGGTDTQYF
DNA: TGCAGTGCTAGTGTAGCGGGGGGAACAGATACGCAGTATTTT

D: NA
size: NA
J: TRBJ1-1
V: TRBV7-2
CDR3: CASTGVRAGNTEAFF
DNA: TGTGCCAGCACCGGGGTCCGGGCCGGGAACACTGAAGCTTTCTTT

D: TRBD2
size: NA
J: TRBJ2-1
V: TRBV20-1
CDR3: CSAGLGLAGANNEQIF
DNA: TGCAGTGCGGGCCTGGGACTAGCGGGAGCCAACAATGAGCAGATCTTC

D: TRBD2
size: few
J: TRBJ2-7
V: TRBV7-2
CDR3: CASSWGLAGTSYEQYF
DNA: TGTGCCAGCAGCTGGGGACTAGCGGGAACCTCCTACGAGCAGTACTTC

D: TRBD1
size: NA
J: TRBJ2-5
V: TRBV5-5
CDR3: CASSRSDRPETQYF
DNA: TGTGCCAGCAGTCGATCGGACAGGCCGGAGACCCAGTACTTC